This TCR beta chain emerged from a study of CD8+CD57+ T cells in acquired aplastic anemia (dated by TCRdb to the late 2010s). Background on the whole study: DNA extracted from sorted CD4+ and CD8+ cells had a mean of about 3.2 ug, with a range of roughly 0.17 to 27.4 ug. CD8+CD57+ expansion was defined as frequency above the mean frequency observed in healthy subjects. Study-level results and caveats: Twenty-nine CD8+ CDR3 sequences were shared between patients and controls but appeared highly expressed in patients and within their immunodominant clones. No significant difference in CD8+ Simpson's diversity was found between patients and healthy controls (P=0.060).

The CDR3, from cysteine to phenylalanine, totals 13 residues. The entry retains the CDR3 DNA only, 39 bases that are in frame from base 1. CDR1 is given as SNHLY and CDR2 as FYNNEI, both from the germline V gene. V lost 8 bases and J lost 1 base; the stretch between them is 11 bases long. The patients picked for sequencing were ones in whom flow cytometry had shown an expansion of CD8+CD57+ cells. Severe acquired aplastic anemia was diagnosed in all patients according to International Study of Aplastic Anemia and Agranulocytosis and Camitta criteria. At the time blood was sampled, none of the patients had received any therapy. The study deep-sequenced TCR repertoires of sorted CD4+ and CD8+ blood T cells from severe aplastic anemia patients and healthy subjects. Patients were enrolled under clinicaltrials.gov protocols 00001620, 01623167, 00001397, 00071045, 00081523 and 00961064 in the USA. Ficoll-Paque density gradient centrifugation was used to isolate peripheral blood mononuclear cells. Before DNA extraction, CD4+ and CD8+ T cells were sorted by FACS or by magnetic beads.

TCR beta VDJ combination and CDR3 sequence profiling used genomic DNA as the template. TCR repertoire sequencing was run on an Illumina HiSeq 2000. In the source study's methods: TRBV/TRBJ rearrangement plots, CDR3 size and DJ length profiles, and Simpson's diversity index were used to evaluate the repertoires. The most abundant DNA sequence in the deep sequencing data was taken as the immunodominant clone. CDR3 amino acid sequences were checked for sharing between subjects and were compared against published repertoires and the VDJdb database. TCRdb took the public reads, trimmed them with fastp at Q25, ran MiXCR for clone calling and kept in-frame beta chains. Every entry covers one CDR3 protein and lists the most common genes and DNA from its rows. These V and J calls derive from TCRdb rather than the authors' analysis. The table for this sample lists 150,000 to 180,000 distinct CDR3 sequences; 52% of them were counted only once. 9.5% to 15% of the sample is in the top ten clones.

Notes on this clonotype: Its target antigen remains unknown. Base qualities were left out, and no much larger clone turns up one base away.

Sequenced sample: sorted CD4+, CD8+, or CD8+CD57+ T cells (not recorded which) from PBMCs. This sequence originates from a human donor with aplastic anemia. This sequence uses TRBV2 and TRBJ1-1, with a weak D call of TRBD1 (5 bases match). Here the CDR3 is given as CASGGERNTEAFF. The DNA sequence reads TGTGCCAGCGGGGGAGAACGGAACACTGAAGCTTTCTTT.